The sequence of this T cell receptor beta chain was determined in a study of human T cells and chemical hapten exposure. As for the study in general: Small pooled library volume differences chiefly drove per-sample TCR yield variation.

Indicated time point: patch test 2, 6 weeks after DPC sensitization. Treatment specified: therapeutic diphenylcyclopropenone sensitization with weekly scalp DPC. Findings and caveats of the study: Counts of TCRs above 1 in 1000 frequency stayed unchanged with DPC sensitization. Versus controls, significantly more large CDR3 similarity clusters arose from expanded TCRs.

The library gave individual cDNA molecules unique molecular identifiers. TCRdb itself ran the RACE reads through MiXCR, one entry per CDR3 protein. Here the sample spans about 100,000 distinct CDR3 sequences, more than 9.5% being singletons. Germline values: CDR1 SGHDT, CDR2 YYEEEE. The CDR3 contains 15 residues. V was shortened by 7 bases and J by 0 bases, with 16 bases between the two germline ends. This clonotype has ten or more counts. Its antigen remains unidentified. The source is a woman aged 40-49 years with alopecia areata. Some clones in this sample may be carry-over from other donors' samples. This sample comprised whole blood, obtained in connection with sensitization to the hapten diphenylcyclopropenone (DPC). The chain couples TRBV5-6 to TRBJ1-2; D call uncertain. The CDR3 reads CASGYSHTANYGYTF. CDR3 coding DNA: TGTGCCAGCGGGTACTCGCACACGGCTAACTATGGCTACACCTTC.